The 10 T cell receptor beta chains below come from one sample, sequenced in a study of T cells in Graves' hyperthyroidism and ophthalmopathy. It was RNA transcripts that yielded the amplified TCR beta CDR3 regions. A set of HTBI primers served as the primers for a first-round RT-PCR of the TCR CDR3. MiXCR, run by TCRdb on the multiplex PCR reads, gives a single entry per CDR3 protein. The repertoire holds roughly 290,000 distinct CDR3 sequences, with about an eighth as singletons. Sequenced material: blood. These receptor sequences come from a woman in her thirties or forties with Graves' hyperthyroidism.

This clonotype was seen repeatedly, ten times or more. The rearrangement links TRBV6-1 to TRBJ1-4; 10 bases line up with TRBD1. The J segment lost 5 bases and the V segment lost 7 bases, leaving 4 bases of the junction unmatched. Germline lookup yields CDR1 MNHNS and CDR2 SASEGT. This CDR3 has 14 amino acids. CDR3 in amino acids: CASTRTGGNEKLFF. Written as DNA, the CDR3 is TGTGCCAGCACTAGGACAGGGGGGAATGAAAAACTGTTTTTT.

This clonotype was picked up many times. The chain recombines TRBV2 with TRBJ2-1; D may be TRBD2 (5 bases). Germline CDR1 reads SNHLY; CDR2 reads FYNNEI. The germline V and J ends were trimmed by 5 bases and 8 bases, with 13 bases remaining between them. The CDR3 runs 13 residues. In DNA form, the CDR3 reads TGTGCCAGCAGTCAAGATGCCGGGGATGAGCAGTTCTTC. It encodes CASSQDAGDEQFF.

At least ten counts were recorded for this clonotype. This sequence joins TRBV29-1 and TRBJ2-5, with D possibly TRBD2 on 6 matching bases. This CDR3 has 12 residues. Germline-derived CDR1 and CDR2 are SQVTM and ANQGSEA. Trimming shortened V by 5 bases and J by 4 bases, and 11 bases separated the two germline ends. The CDR3, as DNA: TGCAGCGTTTCGCGGGAAGCAGAGACCCAGTACTTC. This sequence encodes CSVSREAETQYF.

This clonotype was counted at least ten times. V gene TRBV3-1 combines with J gene TRBJ1-1, with D possibly matching TRBD1 (5 bases). The V end lost 1 base, the J end lost 4 bases, and 13 bases lay between the germline ends. The CDR3 has 15 residues. The germline CDR1 and CDR2 sequences are LGHDT and YNNKEL (reference sequence). The CDR3 DNA follows: TGTGCCAGCAGCCAAGCGCGGGGGGTGGTCACTGAAGCTTTCTTT. Translating gives CASSQARGVVTEAFF.

This clonotype showed up many times. The genes are TRBV18 and TRBJ2-7; the match to TRBD1 covers 8 bases. This CDR3 has 12 residues. The trim removed 5 bases at V and 5 bases at J, leaving 2 bases unmatched. The germline gives CDR1 KGHSH, CDR2 LQKENI. Here the CDR3 DNA reads TGTGCCAGCTCAGGGGACAGGAACGAGCAGTACTTC. This encodes CASSGDRNEQYF.

This clonotype was counted ten times or more. The genes are TRBV2 and TRBJ1-1, with D possibly matching TRBD1 (6 bases). V lost 7 bases, J lost 5 bases, and 11 bases lay in between. Germline V CDR1 and CDR2: SNHLY, FYNNEI. The CDR3 is 12 amino acids. This CDR3 reads CASIRGGTEAFF. The CDR3 DNA reads as TGTGCCAGCATAAGGGGGGGGACTGAAGCTTTCTTT.

This clonotype was observed a handful of times. The rearrangement links TRBV11-3 to TRBJ2-1, with D perhaps given as TRBD1 or TRBD2 (7 bases each). The ends were cut back, 0 bases at V and 7 bases at J, with 16 bases in the middle. Germline values: CDR1 SGHNT, CDR2 YENEEA. The CDR3 length is 16 residues. DNA of the CDR3: TGTGCCAGCAGCTTAGATCGGGGGAGGGGGCCTAATGAGCAGTTCTTC. This encodes CASSLDRGRGPNEQFF.

V and J are TRBV11-2 and TRBJ2-3; perhaps D is TRBD1 or TRBD2 (5 bases each). The V gene's germline CDR1 is SGHAT and CDR2 FQNNGV. CDR3 length: 14 residues. V shed 0 bases and J shed 4 bases, with 8 bases lying between them. The chain's CDR3 is CASSLEGTADTQYF. CDR3 nucleotide sequence: TGTGCCAGCAGCTTAGAGGGGACCGCAGATACGCAGTATTTT.

This clonotype occurred many times. The gene calls are TRBV2 and TRBJ2-5; no reliable D call. CDR1 is SNHLY and CDR2 is FYNNEI in the germline V gene. V lost 6 bases and J 5 bases, leaving 16 bases between the germline ends. This CDR3 has 14 residues. CDR3 bases: TGTGCCAGCAGGAGTTCGAGCACAAGGGAGACCCAGTACTTC. It translates to CASRSSSTRETQYF.

This clonotype was observed many times. Here the CDR3 DNA reads TGTGCCAGCAGTTTCACCGGGACAGCGTACGAGCAGTACTTC. Protein: CASSFTGTAYEQYF. The gene calls are TRBV28 and TRBJ2-7; 7 bases align to TRBD1. CDR3 length: 14 amino acids. The germline V gene encodes CDR1 MDHEN and CDR2 SYDVKM. Trimming removed 3 bases from V and 4 bases from J; junction bases left unmatched: 6.